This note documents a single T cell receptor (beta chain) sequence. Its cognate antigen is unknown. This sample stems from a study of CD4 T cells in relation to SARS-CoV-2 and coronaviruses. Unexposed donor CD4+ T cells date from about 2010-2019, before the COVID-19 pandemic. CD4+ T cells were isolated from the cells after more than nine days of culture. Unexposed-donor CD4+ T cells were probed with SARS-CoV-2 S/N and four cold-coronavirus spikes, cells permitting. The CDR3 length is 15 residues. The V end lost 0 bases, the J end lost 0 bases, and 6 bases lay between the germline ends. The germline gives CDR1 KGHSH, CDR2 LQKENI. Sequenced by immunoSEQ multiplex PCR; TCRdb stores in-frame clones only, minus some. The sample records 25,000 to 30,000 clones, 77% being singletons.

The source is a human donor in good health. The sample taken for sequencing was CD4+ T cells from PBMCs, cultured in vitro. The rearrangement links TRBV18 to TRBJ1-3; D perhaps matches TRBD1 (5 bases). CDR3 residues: CASSPPGTSGNTIYF. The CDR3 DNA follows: TGTGCCAGCTCACCACCGGGGACCTCTGGAAACACCATATATTTT.